This T cell receptor (beta chain) was captured by sequencing in a study of circulating and synovial CD4+ cells in juvenile arthritis. V was clipped by 1 base and J by 4 bases, with 13 bases between them. Germline CDR1 reads KGHSH; CDR2 reads LQKENI. The CDR3 extends over 16 amino acids. About this clone: Its specificity is not known.

Sequenced samples came from active juvenile idiopathic arthritis patients. Whole-study findings and limits: These blood cells shared more CDR3 sequences with synovium than bulk blood. Shared-clonotype fractions with synovium likely underestimate full repertoire overlap.

Assay used: immunoSEQ multiplex PCR; TCRdb lists only in-frame clones, some missing. The sample has about 33,000 clones, around 96% seen once. This chain uses TRBV18 with TRBJ1-4; no firm D call. The sequence derives from a human donor with juvenile idiopathic arthritis. Source material: CD4+ T cells from blood. As DNA, the CDR3 is TGTGCCAGCTCACCACGACCCGCAGGCTTTAATGAAAAACTGTTTTTT. Amino acids: CASSPRPAGFNEKLFF.